This T cell receptor (beta chain) came from a study of blood T cells in healthy people across ages. Primers used in a second PCR of about 7 to 12 cycles were a sample-barcoded 5' primer and a J-beta primer mix. Each sample yielded at least 2.5 million CDR3-containing paired-end reads. One entry per CDR3 protein results from TCRdb running MiXCR on the 5' RACE reads. This table holds about 1,800,000 distinct CDR3 sequences, 28% found once. In its sample, this clonotype was seen a few times. V lost 6 bases, J lost 11 bases, and 22 bases lay in between. The CDR3 covers 14 residues. The material sequenced was blood. The clonotype originates from a woman under 40 in good health. The rearrangement uses TRBV12-3 or TRBV12-4 and TRBJ1-1; D may be TRBD1 (6 bases). The CDR3: CASRLQSGRGGAFF. The CDR3 DNA reads as TGTGCCAGCAGGTTACAGAGTGGCAGGGGAGGGGCTTTCTTT.